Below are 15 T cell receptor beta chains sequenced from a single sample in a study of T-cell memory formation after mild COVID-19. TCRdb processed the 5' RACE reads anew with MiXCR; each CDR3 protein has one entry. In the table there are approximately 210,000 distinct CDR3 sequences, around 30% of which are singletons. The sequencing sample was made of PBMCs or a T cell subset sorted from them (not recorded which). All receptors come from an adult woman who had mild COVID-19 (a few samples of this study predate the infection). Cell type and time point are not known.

The DNA for the CDR3 is TGTGCCAGCAGTTCCTACAGGGGGCTAGATACGCAGTATTTT. Protein: CASSSYRGLDTQYF. The gene calls are TRBV6-1 and TRBJ2-3, with 9 bases that match TRBD1. Germline-derived CDR1 and CDR2 are MNHNS and SASEGT. V trimming: 5 bases; J trimming: 5 bases; junction bases outside the gene matches: 5. The CDR3 contains 14 residues.

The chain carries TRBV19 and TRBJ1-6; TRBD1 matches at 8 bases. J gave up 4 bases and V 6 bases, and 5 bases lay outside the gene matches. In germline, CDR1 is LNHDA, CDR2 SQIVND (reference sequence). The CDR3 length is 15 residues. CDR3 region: CASRRGQAYNSPLHF. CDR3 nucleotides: TGTGCCAGTAGAAGGGGACAGGCGTATAATTCACCCCTCCACTTT.

CDR3 DNA: TGTGCCAGCTCAGCGGGACTGAGCCTCTACGAGCAGTACTTC. Its translation: CASSAGLSLYEQYF. V gene TRBV18 combines with J gene TRBJ2-7; D may be TRBD2 (6 bases). The V and J ends lost 5 bases and 3 bases respectively, with 14 bases between them. The CDR3 consists of 14 residues. The germline V gene has CDR1 KGHSH and CDR2 LQKENI.

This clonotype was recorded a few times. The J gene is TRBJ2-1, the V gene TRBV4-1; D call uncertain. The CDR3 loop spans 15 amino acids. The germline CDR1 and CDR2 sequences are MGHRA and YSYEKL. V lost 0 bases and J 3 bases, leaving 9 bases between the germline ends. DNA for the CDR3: TGCGCCAGCAGCCAAGATTTGCAGGACTACAATGAGCAGTTCTTC. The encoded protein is CASSQDLQDYNEQFF.

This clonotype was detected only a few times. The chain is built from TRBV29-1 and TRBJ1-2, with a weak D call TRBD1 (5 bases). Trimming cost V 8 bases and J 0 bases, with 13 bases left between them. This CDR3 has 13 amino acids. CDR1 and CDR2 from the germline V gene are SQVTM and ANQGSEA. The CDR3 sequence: CSLRQGANYGYTF. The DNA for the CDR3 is TGCAGCCTGAGGCAGGGTGCTAACTATGGCTACACCTTC.

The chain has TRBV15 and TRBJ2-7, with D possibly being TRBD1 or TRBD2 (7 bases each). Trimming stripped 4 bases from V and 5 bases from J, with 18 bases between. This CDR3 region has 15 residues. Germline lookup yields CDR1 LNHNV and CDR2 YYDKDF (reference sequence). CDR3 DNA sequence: TGTGCCACCAGCACGGGACTAAGACAGGGTGACGAGCAGTACTTC. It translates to CATSTGLRQGDEQYF.

CDR3 coding DNA: TGTGCCAGCAGCGTAGGGTCGGAGAGCTACGAGCAGTACTTC. This codes for CASSVGSESYEQYF. The chain combines TRBV9 with TRBJ2-7; D not certain. CDR1 is SGDLS and CDR2 is YYNGEE in the germline V gene. The germline V and J ends were trimmed by 0 bases and 3 bases, with 10 bases remaining between them. The CDR3 totals 14 residues.

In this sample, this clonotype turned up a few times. CDR3 loop: CASSLERNRVETQYF. The DNA of the CDR3 is TGTGCCAGCAGCTTAGAGCGGAACAGGGTGGAGACCCAGTACTTC. The genes are TRBV7-8 and TRBJ2-5; D possibly corresponds to TRBD1 (6 bases). Trimming removed 1 base at V and 5 bases at J, with 14 bases between. The CDR3 runs 15 residues. Germline loops: CDR1 SGHVS, CDR2 FQNEAQ. The variable domain in full, with the rest retrieved from reference TRBV7-8 and TRBJ2-5, is GAGVSQSPRYKVAKRGQDVALRCDPISGHVSLFWYQQALGQGPEFLTYFQNEAQLDKSGLPSDRFFAERPEGSVSTLKIQRTQQEDSAVYLCASSLERNRVETQYFGPGTRLLVL.

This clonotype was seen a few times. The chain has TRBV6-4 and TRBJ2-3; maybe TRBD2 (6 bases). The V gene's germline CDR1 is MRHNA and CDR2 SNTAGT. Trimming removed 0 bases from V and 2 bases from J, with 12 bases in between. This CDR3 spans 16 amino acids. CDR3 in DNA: TGTGCCAGCAGTGACTCCTCATCGGGAGACACAGATACGCAGTATTTT. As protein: CASSDSSSGDTDTQYF.

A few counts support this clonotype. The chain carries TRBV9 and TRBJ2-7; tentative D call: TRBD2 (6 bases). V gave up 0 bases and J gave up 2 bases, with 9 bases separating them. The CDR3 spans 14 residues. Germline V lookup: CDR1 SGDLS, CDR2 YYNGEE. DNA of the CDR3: TGTGCCAGCAGCGTAGGGCAGCGGGCCTACGAGCAGTACTTC. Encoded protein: CASSVGQRAYEQYF. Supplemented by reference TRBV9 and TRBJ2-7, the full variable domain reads DSGVTQTPKHLITATGQRVTLRCSPRSGDLSVYWYQQSLDQGLQFLIQYYNGEERAKGNILERFSAQQFPDLHSELNLSSLELGDSALYFCASSVGQRAYEQYFGPGTRLTVT.

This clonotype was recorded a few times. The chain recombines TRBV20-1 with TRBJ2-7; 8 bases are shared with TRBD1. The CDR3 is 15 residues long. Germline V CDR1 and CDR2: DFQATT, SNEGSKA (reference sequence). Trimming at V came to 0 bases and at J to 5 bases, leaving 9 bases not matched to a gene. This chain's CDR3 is CSARDLGQGTDEQYF. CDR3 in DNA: TGCAGTGCTAGAGATCTAGGACAGGGAACAGACGAGCAGTACTTC.

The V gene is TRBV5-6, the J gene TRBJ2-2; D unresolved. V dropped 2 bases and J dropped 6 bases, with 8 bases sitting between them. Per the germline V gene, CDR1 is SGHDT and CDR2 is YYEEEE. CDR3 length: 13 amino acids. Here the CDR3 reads CASSLSRSGELFF. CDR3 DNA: TGTGCCAGCAGCTTAAGCCGATCCGGGGAGCTGTTTTTT. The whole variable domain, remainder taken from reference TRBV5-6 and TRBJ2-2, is DAGVTQSPTHLIKTRGQQVTLRCSPKSGHDTVSWYQQALGQGPQFIFQYYEEEERQRGNFPDRFSGHQFPNYSSELNVNALLLGDSALYLCASSLSRSGELFFGEGSRLTVL.

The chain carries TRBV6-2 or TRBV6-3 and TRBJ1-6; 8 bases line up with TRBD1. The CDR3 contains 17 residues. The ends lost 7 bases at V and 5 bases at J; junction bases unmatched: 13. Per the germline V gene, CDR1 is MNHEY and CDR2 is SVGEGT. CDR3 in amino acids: CASTLRAGGSDNSPLHF. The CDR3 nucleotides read TGTGCCAGCACCTTACGAGCAGGGGGCTCGGATAATTCACCCCTCCACTTT.

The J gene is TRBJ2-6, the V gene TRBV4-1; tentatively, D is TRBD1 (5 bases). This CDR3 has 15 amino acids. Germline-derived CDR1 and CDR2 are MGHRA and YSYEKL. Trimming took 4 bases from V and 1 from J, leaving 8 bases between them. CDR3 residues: CASSPRQSGANVLTF. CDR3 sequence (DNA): TGCGCCAGCAGCCCCCGACAGTCTGGGGCCAACGTCCTGACTTTC.

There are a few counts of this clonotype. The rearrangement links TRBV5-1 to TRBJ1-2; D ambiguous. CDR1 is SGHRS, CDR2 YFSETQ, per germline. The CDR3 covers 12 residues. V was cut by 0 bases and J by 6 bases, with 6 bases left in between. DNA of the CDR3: TGCGCCAGCAGCTTGGCTGGGAATGGCTACACCTTC. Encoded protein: CASSLAGNGYTF.